This TCR beta chain was found in a study of blood T cell repertoires in COVID-19. About the research overall: COVID-19 samples from acute and convalescent phases originated in the United States, Italy and Spain. The cDNA or gDNA used as material had been derived from T cells, B-cell-depleted T cells, or PBMCs.

As handled by the study authors: Researchers report that nucleated cell counts were estimated from reference gene primer amplification. Assay: immunoSEQ multiplex PCR; the TCRdb copy retains only in-frame clones and omits some. The V and J calls and clone size come from that table; D and trimming were worked out from the DNA. Of 300,000 to 350,000 clones listed, 86% are singletons. Trimming removed 4 bases from V and 4 bases from J, with 4 bases in between. CDR3 length: 11 amino acids. Points on this clone: The sample carries other DNA sequences with the same CDR3.

This clonotype originated in a woman aged 40 to 50 with acute COVID-19. V gene TRBV12-3 or TRBV12-4 combines with J gene TRBJ2-5; D is uncertain. Material: PBMCs or T cells enriched from blood (not recorded which). CDR3 nucleotides: TGTGCCAGCAGTTCCCGAGAGACCCAGTACTTC. Translation: CASSSRETQYF.